This T cell receptor beta chain was observed in a study of spatial heterogeneity in lung cancer. Overall study: Sequences of the beta chain were consistently detected in greater numbers than alpha-chain sequences.

MiXCR, run by TCRdb on the 5' RACE reads, gives a single entry per CDR3 protein. This sample has several thousand distinct CDR3 sequences, with around 5.7% found just once. This clonotype qualifies as large. Its antigen is undetermined. Time point defined: sample taken at primary tumor resection. A total of roughly 72 untreated early-stage non-small cell lung cancer patients served as donors. The CDR3 runs 16 residues. The V gene's germline CDR1 is SGHTA and CDR2 FQGNSA. The V gene end was trimmed by 2 bases and the J gene end by 4 bases; junction bases not matched to a gene: 8. Study-level findings and limits: Higher tumor mutation counts went along with higher counts of expanded intratumoral alpha and beta TCRs.

The clonotype originates from a male donor with early-stage non-small cell lung cancer. Sequenced material: lung tumor tissue, taken at surgery. The chain has TRBV7-2 and TRBJ2-5; 9 bases are a match to TRBD2. CDR3 sequence reads: CASSLQGGGARETQYF. For the CDR3, the DNA is TGTGCCAGCAGCTTACAGGGCGGGGGGGCCCGAGAGACCCAGTACTTC.